These 10 T cell receptor beta chains were all obtained from the same sample, sequenced in a study of T cell responses to AZD1222 COVID-19 vaccine. The method was immunoSEQ multiplex PCR; TCRdb's version includes in-frame clones alone and lacks a portion of them. The table lists roughly 140,000 clones, around 88% of them singletons. Sample: peripheral blood, taken on day 0 of MenACWY control vaccination. These receptor sequences come from an adult in good health.

This clone was observed once. The gene calls are TRBV7-6 and TRBJ2-3; D remains unclear. The CDR3 is 15 amino acids. V lost 1 base, J lost 1 base, and 9 bases lay in between. CDR1 and CDR2 from the germline V gene are SGHVS and FNYEAQ. Here the CDR3 reads CASSLVATGTDTQYF. CDR3 coding DNA: TGTGCCAGCAGCTTAGTAGCCACTGGCACAGATACGCAGTATTTT.

This chain connects TRBV7-8 to TRBJ1-1; D is perhaps TRBD1 (6 bases). Trimming took off 2 bases at V and 2 bases at J, with 9 bases between the two ends. The CDR3 runs 14 residues. Germline V gene sequence: CDR1 SGHVS, CDR2 FQNEAQ. In DNA form, the CDR3 reads TGTGCCAGCAGCTTAACAGGGTCTAACACTGAAGCTTTCTTT. Its protein is CASSLTGSNTEAFF.

V usage is TRBV6-2 or TRBV6-3 and J usage is TRBJ2-7; 8 bases are shared with TRBD2. There are 14 residues in the CDR3. Germline assignment: CDR1 MNHEY and CDR2 SVGEGT. The V gene end was trimmed by 7 bases and the J gene end by 5 bases; junction bases not matched to a gene: 10. Written as DNA, the CDR3 is TGTGCCAGCACCCCCGGAGCGGGGGCCAACGAGCAGTACTTC. Protein product: CASTPGAGANEQYF.

The J gene is TRBJ2-2, the V gene TRBV7-2; D possibly uses TRBD1 or TRBD2 (5 bases each). V lost 0 bases and J 7 bases, leaving 12 bases between the germline ends. Per germline, CDR1 SGHTA and CDR2 FQGNSA. CDR3 length equals 15 residues. In DNA form, the CDR3 reads TGTGCCAGCAGCTTAGCGCAGGGAGTGGTCGGGGAGCTGTTTTTT. Translation: CASSLAQGVVGELFF.

The chain joins TRBV19 to TRBJ2-2; D is tentatively TRBD1 or TRBD2 (5 bases each). V was clipped by 5 bases and J by 0 bases, with 7 bases between them. Germline CDR1 LNHDA, CDR2 SQIVND (reference sequence). The length of the CDR3 is 14 residues. The DNA for the CDR3 is TGTGCCAGTAGTGGGACGGCGAACACCGGGGAGCTGTTTTTT. This encodes CASSGTANTGELFF.

The V gene is TRBV29-1, the J gene TRBJ2-5, with D unresolved. Trimming shortened V by 0 bases and J by 5 bases, and 13 bases separated the two germline ends. The CDR3 is 14 residues long. The V gene's germline CDR1 is SQVTM and CDR2 ANQGSEA. For the CDR3, the DNA is TGCAGCGTTGAAGATAACACGAGCCGTGAGACCCAGTACTTC. This gives the protein CSVEDNTSRETQYF.

The chain employs TRBV2 and TRBJ2-1; D perhaps matches TRBD2 (5 bases). Germline CDR1 is SNHLY and CDR2 is FYNNEI. V gave up 2 bases and J gave up 3 bases, with 8 bases separating them. The length of the CDR3 is 14 residues. The CDR3 DNA sequence: TGTGCCAGCAGTGAACCCGGGGTCTACAATGAGCAGTTCTTC. Protein: CASSEPGVYNEQFF.

The gene calls are TRBV4-1 and TRBJ1-2; D gene uncertain. CDR1 and CDR2 from the germline V gene are MGHRA and YSYEKL. This CDR3 is built from 13 residues. V was cut by 0 bases and J by 7 bases, with 9 bases left in between. The CDR3 DNA reads as TGCGCCAGCAGCCAAGATCTAGGGCCTGGCTACACCTTC. Translation: CASSQDLGPGYTF.

The chain has TRBV7-3 and TRBJ2-3; TRBD2 aligns across 8 bases. V shed 5 bases and J 2 bases; nucleotides not matched to a gene: 6. Germline values: CDR1 SGHTA, CDR2 FQGTGA. The CDR3 extends over 15 amino acids. DNA for the CDR3: TGTGCCAGCAGCCCGCATAGCGGGGCCACAGATACGCAGTATTTT. It specifies CASSPHSGATDTQYF.

J is TRBJ1-1 and V is TRBV6-2 or TRBV6-3, with D possibly being TRBD1 (5 bases). V was pared by 2 bases and J by 6 bases, with 13 bases between. The CDR3 extends over 14 amino acids. Germline V lookup: CDR1 MNHEY, CDR2 SVGEGT. The CDR3 region has the DNA TGTGCCAGCAGTTACCCAGGGCATTCCCCTGAAGCTTTCTTT. As protein: CASSYPGHSPEAFF.